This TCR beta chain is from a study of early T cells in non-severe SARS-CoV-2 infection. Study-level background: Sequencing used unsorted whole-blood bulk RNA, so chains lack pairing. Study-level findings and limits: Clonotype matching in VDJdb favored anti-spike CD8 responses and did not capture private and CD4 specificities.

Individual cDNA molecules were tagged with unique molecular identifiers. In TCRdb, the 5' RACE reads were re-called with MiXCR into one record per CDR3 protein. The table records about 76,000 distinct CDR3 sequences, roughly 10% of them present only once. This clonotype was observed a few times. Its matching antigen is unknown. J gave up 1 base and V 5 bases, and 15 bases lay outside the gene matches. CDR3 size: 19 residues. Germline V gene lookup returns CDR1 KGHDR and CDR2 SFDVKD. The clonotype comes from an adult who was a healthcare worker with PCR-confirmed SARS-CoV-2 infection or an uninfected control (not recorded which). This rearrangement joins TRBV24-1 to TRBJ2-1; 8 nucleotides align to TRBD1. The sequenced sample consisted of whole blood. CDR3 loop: CATSGSPGQAVGSYNEQFF. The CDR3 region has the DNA TGTGCCACCAGTGGATCCCCGGGACAGGCTGTCGGATCCTACAATGAGCAGTTCTTC.